These 3 T cell receptor beta chains were all obtained from the same sample, sequenced in a study of immune heterogeneity within non-small cell lung tumors. Samples each supplied around 600 ng of bulk tumor genomic DNA as template. Doctors removed several biopsies from each primary tumor during surgery, keeping them far apart. Their non-small cell lung cancer was newly diagnosed and untreated, and the patients underwent curative surgery. The TCR beta CDR3 region underwent multiplex PCR amplification with 32 V and 13 J primers. TCRdb ran MiXCR on the multiplex PCR reads and lists one entry per CDR3 protein. The sample consists of under 2,000 distinct CDR3 sequences, roughly 27% of them appearing once. The sample consisted of lung tumor tissue. These receptor sequences come from a woman aged 45-59 years with non-small cell lung cancer.

This chain links TRBV6-9 with TRBJ2-1; TRBD1 agrees at 9 bases. Germline V CDR1 and CDR2: MNHGY, SVAAGI. J lost 5 bases, V lost 3 bases, and 8 bases had no gene match. The CDR3 totals 16 residues. CDR3 coding DNA: TGTGCCAGCAGTTACCCACCACAGGGGGCTGACAATGAGCAGTTCTTC. Protein: CASSYPPQGADNEQFF.

By sample share, this clonotype is large. The chain combines TRBV28 with TRBJ1-2, with a weak D call TRBD1 (6 bases). In germline, CDR1 is MDHEN, CDR2 SYDVKM. Deletions cut 1 base from V and 8 bases from J, with 17 bases between. The CDR3 runs 15 residues. The CDR3 loop reads CASSLSGTHLLGYTF. The CDR3, as DNA: TGTGCCAGCAGTTTATCAGGGACACATCTTTTGGGCTACACCTTC.

In its sample, this clonotype was seen a few times. The CDR3 DNA reads as TGTGCCAGCAGTTACTCCTTCGGTTCCAAAAACATTCAGTACTTC. Protein: CASSYSFGSKNIQYF. The V call is TRBV6-6, the J call TRBJ2-4; D is uncertain. This CDR3 is built from 15 residues. Per the germline V gene, CDR1 is MNHNY and CDR2 is SVGAGI (reference sequence). V dropped 0 bases and J dropped 2 bases, with 8 bases sitting between them.